These T cell receptor beta chains were read from a single sample in a study of cytomegalovirus exposure and HLA in healthy donors. The method was immunoSEQ multiplex PCR; TCRdb's version includes in-frame clones alone and lacks a portion of them. The repertoire consists of around 180,000 clones, with 84% occurring once and the leading ten covering around 4.8%. Sequenced: PBMCs. The receptors stem from a girl between 5 and 17 years old in good health and CMV-seropositive. Each CDR3 is given with its conserved first and last residue. A D gene is named only where the DNA matches it firmly. The size of a clone is reported for some rows only, either as once, few or many, or as a class for expanded clones.

- TRBJ1-1 TRBD1 TRBV4-1 TGCGCCAGCAGCCAAGGGGGACAGGGGGCCGGGGAAACCCCTGAAGCTTTCTTT CASSQGGQGAGETPEAFF
- TRBJ2-3 - TRBV9 TGTGCCAGCAGCGTAGTGGTGGGCGGCACAGATACGCAGTATTTT CASSVVVGGTDTQYF
- TRBJ2-3 - TRBV11-3 TGTGCCAGCAGCTTAGACCAGGGCCGCACAGATACGCAGTATTTT CASSLDQGRTDTQYF
- TRBJ1-4 - TRBV11-3 TGTGCCAGCAGTGGAACACGGGGTGAAAAACTGTTTTTT CASSGTRGEKLFF
- TRBJ2-1 TRBD2 TRBV19 TGTGCCAGTAGTATAGTCGTTGTAAGACTAGCGCTTAACTTCAGCTCCTACAATGAGCAGTTCTTC CASSIVVVRLALNFSSYNEQFF
- TRBJ1-1 - TRBV15 TGTGCCACCAGCAGTACCACGGACACCACCACTGAAGCTTTCTTT CATSSTTDTTTEAFF
- TRBJ2-7 - TRBV11-3 TGTGCCAGCAGCCAGGGGACGGGTTACGAGCAGTACTTC CASSQGTGYEQYF
- TRBJ2-2 - TRBV30 TGTGCCTGGAGTCCCGGGACCGGGGAGCTGTTTTTT CAWSPGTGELFF
- TRBJ1-6 TRBD1 TRBV4-2 TGTGCCAGCAGCCAACGACAGGGACAGGATTCACCCCTCCACTTT CASSQRQGQDSPLHF
- TRBJ1-1 TRBD1 TRBV11-3 TGTGCCAGCAACCCCGGACAGGAGAACACTGAAGCTTTCTTT CASNPGQENTEAFF
few TRBJ1-2 - TRBV5-6 TGTGCCAGCAGCTTGTCCCAGGGTTGGGGCTACACCTTC CASSLSQGWGYTF
- TRBJ2-7 - TRBV11-2 TGTGCCAGCAGCTTGGGTTATTCAGGCTACGAGCAGTACTTC CASSLGYSGYEQYF
- TRBJ1-1 TRBD1 TRBV6-1 TGTGCCAGCAGTGACCGACAGGGGGCGCGAATCACTGAAGCTTTCTTT CASSDRQGARITEAFF
- TRBJ1-5 - TRBV2 TGTGCCAGCAGTGTAAATATGCGGGATCAGCCCCAGCATTTT CASSVNMRDQPQHF
- TRBJ2-3 - TRBV6-6 TGTGCCAGCAGCCCCTCCGCAGGACTGCCAGATACGCAGTATTTT CASSPSAGLPDTQYF
- TRBJ1-4 - TRBV10-3 TGTGCCATCAGCCCCGGGACAACTAATGAAAAACTGTTTTTT CAISPGTTNEKLFF
- TRBJ1-1 TRBD1 TRBV19 TGTGCCAGTAGTATAGTACAGGGGGCTGGTAACACTGAAGCTTTCTTT CASSIVQGAGNTEAFF
- TRBJ2-1 - TRBV30 TGTGCCTGGAGTGATTACGTTTCGGGGAGCTCCTACAATGAGCAGTTCTTC CAWSDYVSGSSYNEQFF
- TRBJ2-5 - TRBV11-3 TGTGCCAGCAGCTCCAATTACGTCCCAGAAGAGACCCAGTACTTC CASSSNYVPEETQYF
- TRBJ2-3 - TRBV7-9 TGTGCCAGCAGGTTAGGGTCGAGGAGCACAGATACGCAGTATTTT CASRLGSRSTDTQYF
- TRBJ1-3 TRBD1 TRBV7-9 TGTGCCAGCACCTATCGACAGGGAGAGACTCTTCCTGGAAACACCATATATTTT CASTYRQGETLPGNTIYF
- TRBJ2-5 TRBD2 TRBV7-9 TGTGCCAGCAGCCACGCGGGGGTTGACGCCCAGTACTTC CASSHAGVDAQYF
- TRBJ1-1 - TRBV6-6 TGTGCCAGCAGTTACTCTTGGGAGGAAGCTTTCTTT CASSYSWEEAFF
- TRBJ2-7 - TRBV6-5 TGTGCCAGACTTATCCCGGCAGGTACCTACGAGCAGTACTTC CARLIPAGTYEQYF
few TRBJ2-5 TRBD1 TRBV5-4 TGTGCCAGCACCCGACAGGGGCAAGAGACCCAGTACTTC CASTRQGQETQYF
- TRBJ1-2 TRBD1 TRBV29-1 TGCAGCGCCAGGCGGGAAAGGGACAGGGGGTATGGCTACACCTTC CSARRERDRGYGYTF
few TRBJ2-7 - TRBV5-5 TGTGCCAGCAGCTTGTCCGGTGCCTACGAGCAGTACTTC CASSLSGAYEQYF
- TRBJ2-7 - TRBV9 TGTGCCAGCAGTTTGAGGGACTCGGCCTACGAGCAGTACTTC CASSLRDSAYEQYF